A single sample gave rise to the 30 T cell receptor beta chains below, sequenced in a study of control samples from healthy donors and cancer patients. Profiled with immunoSEQ multiplex PCR; TCRdb holds only in-frame clones, not every one. The table lists roughly 120,000 clones, about 91% of them singletons. Sample: blood. The receptor set was obtained from a man in his forties or fifties in good health.

This chain uses TRBV13 with TRBJ2-1, with 12 nucleotides matching TRBD2. From germline, CDR1 is PRHDT and CDR2 FYEKMQ (reference sequence). V dropped 5 bases and J dropped 6; count of bases not matched to a gene: 8. This CDR3 has 16 amino acids. CDR3 sequence reads: CASSGPGTSGFNEQFF. The DNA for the CDR3 is TGTGCCAGCAGCGGGCCCGGGACTAGCGGGTTCAATGAGCAGTTCTTC.

The V call is TRBV9, the J call TRBJ1-4, with a weak D call TRBD1 (6 bases). This CDR3 has 14 amino acids. The germline V gene has CDR1 SGDLS and CDR2 YYNGEE. V lost 4 bases, J lost 7 bases, and 14 bases lay in between. The CDR3 DNA is TGTGCCAGCAGCCGGACAGTGGCGTCTGAAAAACTGTTTTTT. It codes for CASSRTVASEKLFF.

The CDR3 DNA reads as TGTGCCAGCTCACCAGACAGGGCCTCTCTGGAGACCCAGTACTTC. Protein: CASSPDRASLETQYF. The chain carries TRBV18 and TRBJ2-5, with TRBD1 matching 7 bases. Germline V gene lookup returns CDR1 KGHSH and CDR2 LQKENI. The V and J ends lost 2 bases and 5 bases, in that order; junction bases with no gene match: 8. This CDR3 region has 15 residues.

The V and J genes are TRBV19 and TRBJ1-2; D unresolved. The CDR3 has 15 residues. CDR1 is LNHDA and CDR2 is SQIVND in the germline V gene (reference sequence). Trimming took 3 bases from V and 4 from J, leaving 15 bases between them. The CDR3 protein is CASSIVGSSGYGYTF. CDR3 DNA: TGTGCCAGTAGTATTGTAGGATCGTCGGGCTATGGCTACACCTTC. The full variable domain, its missing parts supplied by reference TRBV19 and TRBJ1-2, is DGGITQSPKYLFRKEGQNVTLSCEQNLNHDAMYWYRQDPGQGLRLIYYSQIVNDFQKGDIAEGYSVSREKKESFPLTVTSAQKNPTAFYLCASSIVGSSGYGYTFGSGTRLTVV.

This chain connects TRBV19 to TRBJ2-7; 11 nucleotides line up with TRBD1. The CDR3 consists of 21 residues. Germline V gene sequence: CDR1 LNHDA, CDR2 SQIVND (reference sequence). Trimming cost V 5 bases and J 5 bases; bases outside gene matches: 26. The CDR3 DNA follows: TGTGCCAGTAGTGGCCCACCGACTGGACAGGGGGCTATTTTTAATGCCCACGAGCAGTACTTC. Amino acid sequence: CASSGPPTGQGAIFNAHEQYF.

This chain links TRBV11-3 with TRBJ1-1; D call uncertain. The CDR3 length is 14 residues. Germline CDR1 and CDR2: SGHNT and YENEEA. V dropped 1 base and J dropped 4 bases, with 10 bases sitting between them. The CDR3 reads CASSLGGPGTEAFF. The CDR3 bases are TGTGCCAGCAGCTTAGGGGGTCCGGGCACTGAAGCTTTCTTT.

The chain couples TRBV24-1 to TRBJ1-1; D call uncertain. V shed 5 bases and J shed 1 base, with 7 bases lying between them. CDR3 length equals 13 residues. The V gene's germline CDR1 is KGHDR and CDR2 SFDVKD. The CDR3 nucleotides read TGTGCCACCAGTGTTGACAAGAACACTGAAGCTTTCTTT. Its translation: CATSVDKNTEAFF.

The gene calls are TRBV25-1 and TRBJ2-2; TRBD1 agrees at 10 bases. Germline V gene sequence: CDR1 MGHDK, CDR2 SYGVNS. J lost 7 bases, V lost 6 bases, and 11 bases had no gene match. The CDR3 runs to 16 residues. The DNA for the CDR3 is TGTGCCAGCAGGCCCAATCGACAGGGGGCTGGCGGGGAGCTGTTTTTT. This sequence encodes CASRPNRQGAGGELFF.

This clone has only one observation. J is TRBJ1-4 and V is TRBV7-4; 12 positions agree with TRBD1. CDR1 and CDR2 from the germline V gene are SGHVT and SQSDAQ. The CDR3 loop spans 17 amino acids. The V and J ends lost 2 bases and 3 bases, in that order; junction bases with no gene match: 4. The CDR3 is CASSLRDRGPSNEKLFF. The CDR3 bases are TGTGCCAGCAGCTTACGGGACAGGGGGCCTTCTAATGAAAAACTGTTTTTT.

The chain links TRBV24-1 to TRBJ2-1, with 9 bases identical to TRBD1. V lost 3 bases to trimming and J lost 8 bases; unmatched junction nucleotides: 7. Germline V gene data show CDR1 as KGHDR and CDR2 as SFDVKD. There are 15 residues in the CDR3. CDR3: CATSDQGTGRHEQFF. CDR3 DNA: TGTGCCACCAGTGATCAGGGGACAGGGCGACATGAGCAGTTCTTC.

This clone occurred once. The V call is TRBV2, the J call TRBJ2-5, with D perhaps matching TRBD2 (6 bases). The germline V gene encodes CDR1 SNHLY and CDR2 FYNNEI. There are 15 residues in the CDR3. Trimming pared 6 bases from V and 1 base from J, leaving 15 bases between. This CDR3 is CASRAMGGSQETQYF. The CDR3 DNA follows: TGTGCCAGCAGAGCTATGGGGGGTAGCCAAGAGACCCAGTACTTC.

V usage is TRBV6-2 or TRBV6-3 and J usage is TRBJ2-7; the match to TRBD2 covers 8 bases. V dropped 4 bases and J dropped 5; count of bases not matched to a gene: 7. The length of the CDR3 is 14 residues. Germline V gene sequence: CDR1 MNHEY, CDR2 SVGEGT. CDR3 protein: CASSWISGVNEQYF. CDR3 bases: TGTGCCAGCAGTTGGATTAGCGGGGTCAACGAGCAGTACTTC.

The V gene is TRBV30, the J gene TRBJ2-1, with a possible D match to TRBD2 (7 bases). Germline V CDR1 and CDR2: GTSNPN, SVGIG (reference sequence). The CDR3 runs 15 residues. Trimming shortened V by 4 bases and J by 4 bases, and 17 bases separated the two germline ends. The CDR3 reads CAWTSQAGAYNEQFF. The DNA of the CDR3 is TGTGCCTGGACATCCCAGGCGGGGGCTTACAATGAGCAGTTCTTC.

The chain has TRBV5-1 and TRBJ2-3; TRBD2 agrees at 8 bases. Germline-derived CDR1 and CDR2 are SGHRS and YFSETQ. This CDR3 is built from 16 residues. Trimming cost V 0 bases and J 0 bases; bases outside gene matches: 3. As DNA, the CDR3 is TGCGCCAGCAGCTTGGTGAGCGGGGGCAGCACAGATACGCAGTATTTT. Amino acid sequence: CASSLVSGGSTDTQYF.

The rearrangement uses TRBV18 and TRBJ1-6; 7 bases agree with TRBD1. Germline CDR1 and CDR2: KGHSH and LQKENI. V was clipped by 2 bases and J by 5 bases; unmatched bases: 3. This CDR3 has 15 amino acids. The CDR3 sequence: CASSPKGTDNSPLHF. DNA for the CDR3: TGTGCCAGCTCACCAAAGGGGACAGATAATTCACCCCTCCACTTT.

The chain is built from TRBV11-1 and TRBJ1-1; D unclear. The CDR3 runs to 11 residues. Germline lookup yields CDR1 SGHAT and CDR2 FQDESV (reference sequence). The V end lost 7 bases, the J end lost 2 bases, and 5 bases lay between the germline ends. In DNA, the CDR3 is TGTGCCAGCACGGGAAACACTGAAGCTTTCTTT. Amino acids: CASTGNTEAFF.

This chain connects TRBV6-1 to TRBJ2-3; TRBD2 is a possible D gene (7 bases). The V end lost 1 base, the J end lost 0 bases, and 14 bases lay between the germline ends. The CDR3 has 17 residues. CDR1 and CDR2 from the germline V gene are MNHNS and SASEGT. The CDR3 bases are TGTGCCAGCAGTGAAGGAGGGGGGGGTATCAGCACAGATACGCAGTATTTT. It is translated as CASSEGGGGISTDTQYF.

This clone turned up a few times. The chain is built from TRBV27 and TRBJ1-4; 10 nucleotides agree with TRBD1. This CDR3 contains 15 residues. V shed 5 bases and J 8 bases; nucleotides not matched to a gene: 8. In germline, CDR1 is MNHEY, CDR2 SMNVEV (reference sequence). The CDR3 loop is CASSPWTGGGEKLFF. The CDR3 DNA is TGTGCCAGCAGTCCGTGGACAGGGGGAGGAGAAAAACTGTTTTTT. The full variable domain, rest sourced from reference TRBV27 and TRBJ1-4, is EAQVTQNPRYLITVTGKKLTVTCSQNMNHEYMSWYRQDPGLGLRQIYYSMNVEVTDKGDVPEGYKVSRKEKRNFPLILESPSPNQTSLYFCASSPWTGGGEKLFFGSGTQLSVL.

In DNA, the CDR3 is TGTGCCAGCAGCTTAGGGACAGGGAATCAGCCCCAGCATTTT. Amino acids: CASSLGTGNQPQHF. The chain carries TRBV7-2 and TRBJ1-5; 8 bases fit TRBD1. The CDR3 extends over 14 amino acids. CDR1 is SGHTA and CDR2 is FQGNSA in the germline V gene. The trim removed 1 base at V and 4 bases at J, leaving 0 bases unmatched.

The genes are TRBV18 and TRBJ1-5, with 9 nucleotides matching TRBD1. CDR1 KGHSH and CDR2 LQKENI come from the germline V gene. The trim removed 2 bases at V and 3 bases at J, leaving 14 bases unmatched. The CDR3 spans 19 residues. In nucleotides, the CDR3 is TGTGCCAGCTCACCAAACCTAACCCCGGGACAGGGAAACAATCAGCCCCAGCATTTT. It encodes CASSPNLTPGQGNNQPQHF. Looking up the rest from reference TRBV18 and TRBJ1-5 gives the full variable domain: NAGVMQNPRHLVRRRGQEARLRCSPMKGHSHVYWYRQLPEEGLKFMVYLQKENIIDESGMPKERFSAEFPKEGPSILRIQQVVRGDSAAYFCASSPNLTPGQGNNQPQHFGDGTRLSIL.

This chain links TRBV25-1 with TRBJ1-3, with D uncertain. Germline V gives CDR1 MGHDK, CDR2 SYGVNS. The V gene lost 6 bases and the J gene lost 0 bases, with 6 bases spanning the gap. The CDR3 contains 13 residues. CDR3: CASRAFSGNTIYF. CDR3 nucleotide sequence: TGTGCCAGCAGAGCCTTCTCTGGAAACACCATATATTTT.

The rearrangement uses TRBV5-1 and TRBJ2-7; the match to TRBD1 covers 9 bases. CDR1 SGHRS and CDR2 YFSETQ come from the germline V gene. J lost 5 bases, V lost 2 bases, and 8 bases had no gene match. The CDR3 extends over 15 amino acids. The CDR3 DNA reads as TGCGCCAGCAGCTTAGTACAGGGGGCAAAGAACGAGCAGTACTTC. Encoded protein: CASSLVQGAKNEQYF.

Only a few counts were recorded for this clone. This rearrangement joins TRBV29-1 to TRBJ2-3; D possibly corresponds to TRBD1 (6 bases). This CDR3 region has 15 residues. Germline CDR1 and CDR2: SQVTM and ANQGSEA. The germline V and J ends were trimmed by 7 bases and 1 base, with 18 bases remaining between them. The CDR3 region has the DNA TGCAGCGCCAAATTAACAGGGAAGGGCACAGATACGCAGTATTTT. Translated, it gives CSAKLTGKGTDTQYF.

In its sample, this clone was seen once. The CDR3 nucleotides are TGTGCCACCAATAAGGCTAGCAATCAGCCCCAGCATTTT. Its translation is CATNKASNQPQHF. The V and J genes are TRBV24-1 and TRBJ1-5; D is unresolved. Trimming took off 8 bases at V and 0 bases at J, with 7 bases between the two ends. The CDR3 is 13 amino acids. The germline V gene encodes CDR1 KGHDR and CDR2 SFDVKD.

Here the CDR3 DNA reads TGTGCCAGTACTACCGACAGGGAGAAGCCCCAGCATTTT. It yields the protein CASTTDREKPQHF. The J gene is TRBJ1-5, the V gene TRBV19; TRBD1 aligns across 7 bases. The CDR3 runs 13 residues. The V gene end was trimmed by 7 bases and the J gene end by 8 bases; junction bases not matched to a gene: 8. CDR1 and CDR2 from the germline V gene are LNHDA and SQIVND (reference sequence).

This clone showed up just once. The chain combines TRBV4-1 with TRBJ1-5; D is undetermined. The germline V and J ends were trimmed by 1 base and 0 bases, with 10 bases remaining between them. Germline values: CDR1 MGHRA, CDR2 YSYEKL. The CDR3 length is 16 residues. CDR3 loop: CASSQGEWYSNQPQHF. DNA of the CDR3: TGCGCCAGCAGCCAAGGAGAGTGGTATAGCAATCAGCCCCAGCATTTT.

Only one count was recorded for this clone. The DNA of the CDR3 is TGTGCCAGCAGTGAAAAGGGACTAGCGACTCACAATGAGCAGTTCTTC. Its protein product is CASSEKGLATHNEQFF. The chain uses TRBV2 and TRBJ2-1; 10 nucleotides match TRBD2. This CDR3 spans 16 amino acids. The germline gives CDR1 SNHLY, CDR2 FYNNEI. The V segment lost 2 bases and the J segment 5 bases; nucleotides outside the gene matches: 6.

The CDR3 DNA reads TGTGCCAGCAGCCGACAGGGGTCCATGAACACTGAAGCTTTCTTT. Protein product: CASSRQGSMNTEAFF. The chain employs TRBV7-3 and TRBJ1-1, with TRBD1 identical over 8 bases. The germline V gene encodes CDR1 SGHTA and CDR2 FQGTGA. This CDR3 has 15 amino acids. The ends lost 5 bases at V and 0 bases at J; junction bases unmatched: 5.

This chain links TRBV5-6 with TRBJ2-7; no clear D gene. The V gene lost 1 base and the J gene lost 7 bases, with 12 bases spanning the gap. The CDR3 covers 13 residues. In germline, CDR1 is SGHDT, CDR2 YYEEEE. CDR3: CASSLLQLREQYF. CDR3 coding DNA: TGTGCCAGCAGCTTGTTACAGCTGAGGGAGCAGTACTTC.

The rearrangement links TRBV7-3 to TRBJ2-1, with 12 bases matching TRBD2. This CDR3 has 15 amino acids. V was pared by 3 bases and J by 10 bases, with 7 bases of the junction left unmatched. Germline CDR1 reads SGHTA; CDR2 reads FQGTGA. The CDR3 reads CASSLGGLAGREQFF. The CDR3 nucleotides are TGTGCCAGCAGCTTGGGAGGACTAGCGGGGCGCGAGCAGTTCTTC.